This T cell receptor (beta chain) was retrieved from a study of cytomegalovirus exposure and HLA in healthy donors. Study details: From about 180 million T cells, an earlier analysis saw 110 million or so unique TCR beta sequences.

PCR employed 60 Vbeta and 13 Jbeta primers. Original analysis: Among the unique TCR beta chains that a later analysis counted, around 72 million in all, roughly 10 million were shared. Profiled with immunoSEQ multiplex PCR; TCRdb holds only in-frame clones, not every one. V, J and clone size are those of that table, while D and trimming were read from the DNA. The sample gives 84,000 or so clones, roughly 80% of which show up once; 2% to 2.5% is in the top ten. The germline V gene encodes CDR1 ENHRY and CDR2 SYGVKD. V was cut by 2 bases and J by 1 base, with 11 bases left in between. The CDR3 runs 15 residues. Regarding the study as a whole: In a later analysis, a genetic analysis reported fewer productive-TCR N-insertions in an Asian-associated ancestry cluster than the cohort average.

About this clone itself: Its target is not known.

Sequencing used PBMCs. The chain combines TRBV10-3 with TRBJ1-1; TRBD1 is a possible D gene (5 bases). The receptor was isolated from a woman in her fifties or sixties in good health and CMV-seronegative. CDR3 coding DNA: TGTGCCATCAGTGAGAACCTCCAGGGGAACACTGAAGCTTTCTTT. Residues: CAISENLQGNTEAFF.